The clone carrying this T cell receptor (beta chain) has just a few counts. These data are taken from a study of blood T cells in healthy people across ages. Isolation per sample recovered at least 7 million PBMCs. For the second PCR, which ran for 7 to 11 cycles, a sample-barcoded 5' primer and a J-beta primer mix were used. Via MiXCR, TCRdb re-called the 5' RACE reads, giving one row per CDR3 protein. The sample lists about 1.5 million distinct CDR3 sequences; 35% to 45% were seen once. This TCR came from a woman aged 18-29 years in good health. Source material: blood.

CDR3 region: CASNPEDRGSNEQFF. For the CDR3, the DNA is TGTGCCAGCAACCCCGAGGACAGGGGGTCTAATGAGCAGTTCTTC. The chain couples TRBV12-3 or TRBV12-4 to TRBJ2-1, with 10 bases fitting TRBD1. V lost 7 bases to trimming and J lost 7 bases; unmatched junction nucleotides: 10. This CDR3 region has 15 residues.